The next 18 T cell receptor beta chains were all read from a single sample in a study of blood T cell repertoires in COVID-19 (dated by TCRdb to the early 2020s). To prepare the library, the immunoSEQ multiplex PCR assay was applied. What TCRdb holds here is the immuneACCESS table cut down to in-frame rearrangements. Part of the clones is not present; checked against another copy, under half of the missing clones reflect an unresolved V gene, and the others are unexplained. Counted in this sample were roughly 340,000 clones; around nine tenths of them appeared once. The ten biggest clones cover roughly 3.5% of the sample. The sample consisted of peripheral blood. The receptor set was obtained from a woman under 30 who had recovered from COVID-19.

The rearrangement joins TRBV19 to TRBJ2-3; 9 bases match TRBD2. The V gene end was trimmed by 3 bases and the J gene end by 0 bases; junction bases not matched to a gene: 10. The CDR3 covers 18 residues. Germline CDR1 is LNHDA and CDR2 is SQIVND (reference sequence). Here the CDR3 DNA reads TGTGCCAGTAGTATCCTTAGCGGGAGAGCCGGTAGCACAGATACGCAGTATTTT. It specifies CASSILSGRAGSTDTQYF. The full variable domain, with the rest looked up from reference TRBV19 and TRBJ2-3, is DGGITQSPKYLFRKEGQNVTLSCEQNLNHDAMYWYRQDPGQGLRLIYYSQIVNDFQKGDIAEGYSVSREKKESFPLTVTSAQKNPTAFYLCASSILSGRAGSTDTQYFGPGTRLTVL.

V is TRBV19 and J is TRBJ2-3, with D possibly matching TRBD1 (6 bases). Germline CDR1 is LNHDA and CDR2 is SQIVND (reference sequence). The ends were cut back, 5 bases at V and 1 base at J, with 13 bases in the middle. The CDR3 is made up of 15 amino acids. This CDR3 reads CASSPGAAGTDTQYF. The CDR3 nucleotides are TGTGCCAGTAGTCCAGGGGCCGCCGGCACAGATACGCAGTATTTT.

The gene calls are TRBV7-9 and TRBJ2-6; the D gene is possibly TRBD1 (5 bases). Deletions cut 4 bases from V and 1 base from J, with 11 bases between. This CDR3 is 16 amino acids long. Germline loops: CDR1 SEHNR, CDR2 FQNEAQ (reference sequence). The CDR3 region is CASSSQGRSGANVLTF. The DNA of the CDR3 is TGTGCCAGCAGCTCCCAGGGCCGTTCTGGGGCCAACGTCCTGACTTTC.

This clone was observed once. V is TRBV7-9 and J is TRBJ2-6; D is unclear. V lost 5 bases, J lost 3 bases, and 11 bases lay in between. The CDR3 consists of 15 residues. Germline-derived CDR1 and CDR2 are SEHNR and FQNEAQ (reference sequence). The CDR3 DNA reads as TGTGCCAGCAGCCCGGTCCCGGGTGGGGCCAACGTCCTGACTTTC. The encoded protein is CASSPVPGGANVLTF. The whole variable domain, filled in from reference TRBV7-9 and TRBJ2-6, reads DTGVSQNPRHKITKRGQNVTFRCDPISEHNRLYWYRQTLGQGPEFLTYFQNEAQLEKSRLLSDRFSAERPKGSFSTLEIQRTEQGDSAMYLCASSPVPGGANVLTFGAGSRLTVL.

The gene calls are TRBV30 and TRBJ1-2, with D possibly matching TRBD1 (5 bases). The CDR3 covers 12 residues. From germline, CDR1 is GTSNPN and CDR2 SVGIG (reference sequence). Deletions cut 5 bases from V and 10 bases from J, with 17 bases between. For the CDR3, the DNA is TGTGCCTGGGGAGGCAGGGTACCGACCTACACCTTC. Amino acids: CAWGGRVPTYTF. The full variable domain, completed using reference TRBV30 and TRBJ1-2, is SQTIHQWPATLVQPVGSPLSLECTVEGTSNPNLYWYRQAAGRGLQLLFYSVGIGQISSEVPQNLSASRPQDRQFILSSKKLLLSDSGFYLCAWGGRVPTYTFGSGTRLTVV.

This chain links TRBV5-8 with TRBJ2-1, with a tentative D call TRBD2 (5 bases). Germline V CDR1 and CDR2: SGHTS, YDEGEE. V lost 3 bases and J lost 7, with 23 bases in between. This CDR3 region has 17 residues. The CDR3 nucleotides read TGTGCCAGCAGCTGGGAACCTTTCGGGGTCGTAGGGAATGAGCAGTTCTTC. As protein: CASSWEPFGVVGNEQFF.

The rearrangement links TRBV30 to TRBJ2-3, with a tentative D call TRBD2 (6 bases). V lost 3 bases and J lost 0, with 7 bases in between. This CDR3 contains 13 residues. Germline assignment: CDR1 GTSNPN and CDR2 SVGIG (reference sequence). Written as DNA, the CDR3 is TGTGCCTGGAGGCGGGGCAGCACAGATACGCAGTATTTT. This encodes CAWRRGSTDTQYF.

This CDR3 is CAWETGGRRKAFF. CDR3 coding DNA: TGTGCCTGGGAGACAGGGGGCAGACGGAAAGCTTTCTTT. This sequence joins TRBV30 and TRBJ1-1, with 10 bases that match TRBD1. CDR3 length equals 13 residues. Germline V gene sequence: CDR1 GTSNPN, CDR2 SVGIG (reference sequence). V lost 5 bases and J lost 9; bases outside the gene matches: 9.

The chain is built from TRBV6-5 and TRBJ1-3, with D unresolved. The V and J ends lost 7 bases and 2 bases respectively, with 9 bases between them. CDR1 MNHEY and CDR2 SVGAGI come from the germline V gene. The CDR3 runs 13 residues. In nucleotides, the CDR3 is TGTGCCAGCAATCGGTTGCCTGGAAACACCATATATTTT. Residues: CASNRLPGNTIYF.

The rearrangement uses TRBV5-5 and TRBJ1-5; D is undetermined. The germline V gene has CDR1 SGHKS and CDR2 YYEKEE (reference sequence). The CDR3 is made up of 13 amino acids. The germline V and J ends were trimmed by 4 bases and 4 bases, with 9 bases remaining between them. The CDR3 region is CASSDDTNQPQHF. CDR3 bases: TGTGCCAGCAGCGATGACACTAATCAGCCCCAGCATTTT. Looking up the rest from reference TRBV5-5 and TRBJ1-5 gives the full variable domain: DAGVTQSPTHLIKTRGQQVTLRCSPISGHKSVSWYQQVLGQGPQFIFQYYEKEERGRGNFPDRFSARQFPNYSSELNVNALLLGDSALYLCASSDDTNQPQHFGDGTRLSIL.

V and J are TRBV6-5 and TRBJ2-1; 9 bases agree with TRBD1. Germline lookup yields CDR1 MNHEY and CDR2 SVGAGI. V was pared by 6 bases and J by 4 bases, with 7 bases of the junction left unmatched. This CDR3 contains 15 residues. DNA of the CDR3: TGTGCCAGCAGGAGATCCGGGACAGGGTACAATGAGCAGTTCTTC. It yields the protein CASRRSGTGYNEQFF.

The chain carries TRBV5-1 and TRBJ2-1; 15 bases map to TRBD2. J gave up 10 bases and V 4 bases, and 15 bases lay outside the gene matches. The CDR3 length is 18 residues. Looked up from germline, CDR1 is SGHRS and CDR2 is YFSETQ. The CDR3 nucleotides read TGCGCCAGCAGCCTGGGACAGACCGGGACTAGCGGGAGGTCCGAGCAGTTCTTC. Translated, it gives CASSLGQTGTSGRSEQFF. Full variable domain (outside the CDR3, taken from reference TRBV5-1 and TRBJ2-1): KAGVTQTPRYLIKTRGQQVTLSCSPISGHRSVSWYQQTPGQGLQFLFEYFSETQRNKGNFPGRFSGRQFSNSRSEMNVSTLELGDSALYLCASSLGQTGTSGRSEQFFGPGTRLTVL.

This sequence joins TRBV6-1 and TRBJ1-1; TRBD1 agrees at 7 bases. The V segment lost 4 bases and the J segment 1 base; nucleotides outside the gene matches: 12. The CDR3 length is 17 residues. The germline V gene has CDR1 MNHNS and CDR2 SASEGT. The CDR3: CASSARRTGIKNTEAFF. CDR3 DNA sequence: TGTGCCAGCAGTGCAAGACGGACAGGAATAAAGAACACTGAAGCTTTCTTT.

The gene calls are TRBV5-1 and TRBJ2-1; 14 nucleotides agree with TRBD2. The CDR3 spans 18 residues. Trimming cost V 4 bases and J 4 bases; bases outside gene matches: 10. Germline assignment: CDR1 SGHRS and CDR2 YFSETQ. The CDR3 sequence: CASSPKGTSGSIYNEQFF. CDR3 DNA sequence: TGCGCCAGCAGCCCCAAGGGGACTAGCGGGAGTATTTACAATGAGCAGTTCTTC.

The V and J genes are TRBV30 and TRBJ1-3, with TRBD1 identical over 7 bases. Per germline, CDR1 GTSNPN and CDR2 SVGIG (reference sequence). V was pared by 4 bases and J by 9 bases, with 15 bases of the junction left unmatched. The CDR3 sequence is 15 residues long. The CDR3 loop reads CAWMPGQRTRGTIYF. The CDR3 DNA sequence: TGTGCCTGGATGCCGGGACAGCGGACGCGGGGCACCATATATTTT.

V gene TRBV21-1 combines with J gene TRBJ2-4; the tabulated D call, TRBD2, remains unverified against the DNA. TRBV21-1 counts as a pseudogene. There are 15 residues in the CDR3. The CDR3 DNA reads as TGTGCCAGCAGCTGGAGGGTAACGGCCAAAAACATTCAGTACTTC. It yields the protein CASSWRVTAKNIQYF.

For the CDR3, the DNA is TGTGCCAGCAGTGAATCACGGACAGTGGGAGGCTACACCTTC. It codes for CASSESRTVGGYTF. This chain uses TRBV6-1 with TRBJ1-2; weak D call: TRBD1 (6 bases). This CDR3 region has 14 residues. Germline loops: CDR1 MNHNS, CDR2 SASEGT. V gave up 2 bases and J gave up 8 bases, with 15 bases separating them.

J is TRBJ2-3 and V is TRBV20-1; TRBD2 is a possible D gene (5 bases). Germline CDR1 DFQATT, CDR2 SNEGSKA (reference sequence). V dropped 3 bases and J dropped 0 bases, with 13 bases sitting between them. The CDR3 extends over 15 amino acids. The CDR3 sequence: CSASIGGRSTDTQYF. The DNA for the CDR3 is TGCAGTGCTAGTATCGGCGGGCGGAGCACAGATACGCAGTATTTT.